A selection of T cell receptor beta chains follows, all from one sample in a study of identical twins. One entry per CDR3 protein, called by TCRdb with MiXCR from the 5' RACE reads. The sample shows fewer than 350,000 distinct CDR3 sequences, about 8% of them seen only once. The same sample was also used in a study of yellow fever vaccine responses in identical twins.

The specimen was memory (CD45RO+) T cells sorted from blood. These receptors were collected from a woman aged 18-29 years in good health. The CDR3 runs from the conserved cysteine through the conserved F or W. The D gene is left open where the match is weak. Some rows have no size entry. The others give once, few or many, or a class for an expanded clone.

V gene	J gene	clone size	D gene	CDR3 protein	CDR3 DNA
TRBV4-1	TRBJ1-1	many	.	CASSQGALANTEAFF	TGCGCCAGCAGCCAAGGGGCCCTCGCGAACACTGAAGCTTTCTTT
TRBV25-1	TRBJ2-3	many	.	CASTQGGAERSADTQYF	TGTGCCAGCACCCAAGGGGGGGCAGAGAGAAGCGCAGATACGCAGTATTTT
TRBV3-1	TRBJ2-3	few	TRBD2	CASSQEWIAGGRGEGDTQYF	TGTGCCAGCAGCCAAGAGTGGATAGCGGGGGGCCGGGGCGAAGGAGATACGCAGTATTTT
TRBV7-9	TRBJ2-5	many	.	CASSLIRLSAETQYF	TGTGCCAGCAGCCTTATACGCCTATCGGCCGAGACCCAGTACTTC
TRBV11-2	TRBJ2-2	many	TRBD2	CASSLGGVRELFF	TGTGCCAGCAGCCTCGGGGGGGTCCGGGAGCTGTTTTTT
TRBV6-5	TRBJ1-3	.	.	CASSYSRRGQWGNTIYF	TGTGCCAGCAGTTACTCGCGCAGGGGACAATGGGGAAACACCATATATTTT
TRBV24-1	TRBJ2-1	.	TRBD1	CATSDTLGQGASNEQFF	TGTGCCACCAGTGACACCCTGGGACAGGGGGCGTCGAATGAGCAGTTCTTC
TRBV2	TRBJ2-3	many	.	CASSEAGRESSTDTQYF	TGTGCCAGCAGTGAAGCCGGGAGAGAATCTAGCACAGATACGCAGTATTTT
TRBV5-1	TRBJ2-7	.	TRBD2	CASTALAGGSSLYEQYF	TGCGCCAGCACGGCACTAGCGGGAGGCTCGTCCCTCTACGAGCAGTACTTC
TRBV28	TRBJ2-4	.	TRBD2	CASSYPRTSAKNIQYF	TGTGCCAGCAGTTATCCCCGGACTAGCGCCAAAAACATTCAGTACTTC
TRBV25-1	TRBJ2-3	few	TRBD2	CASTGTSEGTDTQYF	TGTGCCAGCACAGGGACTAGCGAGGGCACAGATACGCAGTATTTT
TRBV28	TRBJ1-6	.	TRBD1	CASSLGTGLHF	TGTGCCAGCAGTTTGGGGACAGGTCTCCACTTT
TRBV7-3	TRBJ1-6	.	.	CASSVGGYNSPLHF	TGTGCCAGCAGTGTTGGTGGCTATAATTCACCCCTCCACTTT
TRBV6-1	TRBJ2-5	many	TRBD1	CASSEGFGGTGGQETQYF	TGTGCCAGCAGTGAAGGATTTGGGGGGACAGGGGGACAAGAGACCCAGTACTTC
TRBV6-1	TRBJ1-2	many	.	CASSEIWGSGYGYTF	TGTGCCAGCAGTGAAATCTGGGGATCCGGCTATGGCTACACCTTC
TRBV7-2	TRBJ1-1	few	.	CASSLLGSLNTEAFF	TGTGCCAGCAGCCTGTTGGGGTCCCTGAACACTGAAGCTTTCTTT
TRBV5-1	TRBJ2-6	many	TRBD1	CASSLANRGSGANVLTF	TGCGCCAGCAGCTTGGCCAACAGGGGCTCTGGGGCCAACGTCCTGACTTTC
TRBV7-2	TRBJ1-2	few	TRBD1	CASSLRGQGRGYTF	TGTGCCAGCAGCTTACGGGGACAGGGTCGAGGCTACACCTTC
TRBV20-1	TRBJ1-1	many	.	CSASLGNTEAFF	TGCAGTGCTAGTCTCGGGAACACTGAAGCTTTCTTT
TRBV20-1	TRBJ2-5	.	TRBD1	CSARGGQGLGETQYF	TGCAGTGCTAGAGGGGGACAGGGCCTTGGAGAGACCCAGTACTTC
TRBV20-1	TRBJ1-3	few	.	CSAQGPGGSGNTIYF	TGCAGTGCTCAGGGCCCCGGTGGCTCTGGAAACACCATATATTTT
TRBV6-1	TRBJ2-7	.	.	CAAGVGLTYEQYF	TGTGCCGCCGGGGTAGGGTTAACCTACGAGCAGTACTTC
TRBV5-1	TRBJ1-1	many	.	CASNGQLGTEAFF	TGCGCCAGCAACGGACAATTGGGCACTGAAGCTTTCTTT
TRBV7-6	TRBJ2-1	few	TRBD1	CASSLKQTGVEQFF	TGTGCCAGCAGCCTCAAACAGACAGGGGTCGAGCAGTTCTTC
TRBV27	TRBJ2-1	many	.	CASSFGGTAYNEQFF	TGTGCCAGCAGTTTCGGCGGGACGGCCTACAATGAGCAGTTCTTC
TRBV24-1	TRBJ2-1	few	TRBD2	CATSDPLAGTHNEQFF	TGTGCCACCAGTGACCCACTAGCGGGAACCCACAATGAGCAGTTCTTC
TRBV6-1	TRBJ2-5	.	.	CASGVTFAETQYF	TGTGCCAGCGGGGTGACATTCGCCGAGACCCAGTACTTC
TRBV25-1	TRBJ1-2	many	.	CASRKPGQLNYGYTFGSGIF	.
TRBV7-8	TRBJ1-5	few	.	CASSSRTARNQPQHF	TGTGCCAGCAGCTCCAGGACAGCCCGAAATCAGCCCCAGCATTTT